The T cell receptor (beta chain) described here comes from a study of control samples from healthy donors and cancer patients. The germline V gene encodes CDR1 LGHNA and CDR2 YNFKEQ. Trimming stripped 2 bases from V and 4 bases from J, with 11 bases between. The CDR3 runs 15 residues. The table came from immunoSEQ multiplex PCR; TCRdb's copy has only in-frame clones and leaves some out. The table has over 150,000 clones, around 90% seen once. This clonotype originated in a woman between 45 and 65 years old in good health. The chain couples TRBV4-2 to TRBJ2-2, with D hard to call. The sequenced sample consisted of blood. CDR3 sequence reads: CASSQPDLSTGELFF. The CDR3, as DNA: TGTGCCAGCAGCCAACCGGACCTTAGCACCGGGGAGCTGTTTTTT.